Below are 10 T cell receptor beta chains sequenced from a single sample in a study of shared clonotypes between healthy human individuals. Sequenced by immunoSEQ multiplex PCR; TCRdb stores in-frame clones only, minus some. Found here are about 2.5 million clones, around 90% of them singletons; the top ten hold approximately 0.4%. What was sequenced was naive CD4+ T cells from PBMCs. The subset is: CD45RA+ positively selected. Source of these receptors: a man between 18 and 35 years old in good health. Some clones in this sample may be carry-over from other donors' samples.

The chain uses TRBV5-1 and TRBJ2-3; 7 bases align to TRBD1. Trimming removed 4 bases from V and 6 bases from J; junction bases left unmatched: 14. The length of the CDR3 is 16 residues. Germline V CDR1 and CDR2: SGHRS, YFSETQ. The CDR3 coding sequence is TGCGCCAGCAGCCTACGGACAGGAGCCCTGAGGGATACGCAGTATTTT. Its protein is CASSLRTGALRDTQYF.

The V gene is TRBV19, the J gene TRBJ2-6; 12 bases map to TRBD1. Germline CDR1 and CDR2: LNHDA and SQIVND (reference sequence). After removal of 5 bases from V and 2 bases from J, the junction contained 4 bases not matched to a gene. CDR3 length: 17 residues. This CDR3 reads CASSGWDRGPGANVLTF. Written as DNA, the CDR3 is TGTGCCAGTAGTGGGTGGGACAGGGGGCCTGGGGCCAACGTCCTGACTTTC.

With respect to this clone: Additional DNA sequences in this sample encode the identical CDR3. The gene calls are TRBV9 and TRBJ2-1; tentative D call: TRBD1 (6 bases). V lost 0 bases, J lost 2 bases, and 9 bases lay in between. Per germline, CDR1 SGDLS and CDR2 YYNGEE. The CDR3 totals 15 residues. In DNA form, the CDR3 reads TGTGCCAGCAGCGTAGAGGGGGACACCTACAATGAGCAGTTCTTC. Translation: CASSVEGDTYNEQFF.

This chain uses TRBV18 with TRBJ2-7, with TRBD2 as a possible D gene (6 bases). Germline CDR1 KGHSH, CDR2 LQKENI. The CDR3 sequence is 15 residues long. The V end lost 6 bases, the J end lost 3 bases, and 18 bases lay between the germline ends. The CDR3 is CASSPVGSGVYEQYF. The CDR3 DNA follows: TGTGCCAGCTCCCCCGTGGGTAGCGGAGTCTACGAGCAGTACTTC.

Note on this clone: The sample carries other DNA sequences with the same CDR3. V is TRBV28 and J is TRBJ1-5; D gene unclear. V was clipped by 3 bases and J by 7 bases, with 4 bases between them. This CDR3 region has 11 residues. From germline, CDR1 is MDHEN and CDR2 SYDVKM. CDR3 in amino acids: CASSFRQPQHF. CDR3 nucleotides: TGTGCCAGCAGTTTTCGGCAGCCCCAGCATTTT.

Concerning this clone itself: Germline and junction disagree at one end, which may indicate a read error. The rearrangement uses TRBV7-3 and TRBJ1-1; D possibly corresponds to TRBD1 (6 bases). The CDR3 is 13 amino acids. CDR1 is SGHTA and CDR2 is FQGTGA in the germline V gene. In DNA form, the CDR3 reads TGTGCCAGCAGCATAACAAGGGGGACTGAAGCTTTCTTT. Translation gives CASSITRGTEAFF.

The chain has TRBV6-1 and TRBJ1-1; no definite D call. The V gene lost 0 bases and the J gene lost 6 bases, with 11 bases spanning the gap. This CDR3 is built from 14 residues. Per the germline V gene, CDR1 is MNHNS and CDR2 is SASEGT. CDR3 sequence: CASSEAHIGPEAFF. The CDR3 region has the DNA TGTGCCAGCAGTGAAGCCCATATTGGCCCTGAAGCTTTCTTT.

This clone appeared once. This chain uses TRBV2 with TRBJ2-7; D gene unclear. CDR1 is SNHLY, CDR2 FYNNEI, per germline. The CDR3 consists of 14 residues. Trimming removed 8 bases at V and 0 bases at J, with 14 bases between. For the CDR3, the DNA is TGTGCCAGCGTAGGGTGGGATAACTCCTACGAGCAGTACTTC. Translating it yields CASVGWDNSYEQYF.

The rearrangement uses TRBV10-3 and TRBJ2-1, with TRBD2 matching 14 bases. Unmatched junction bases numbered 7, after V lost 4 bases and J lost 8 bases. The CDR3 spans 16 residues. The germline V gene has CDR1 ENHRY and CDR2 SYGVKD. This CDR3 reads CAISGEGTSGRYEQFF. The DNA for the CDR3 is TGTGCCATCAGTGGGGAGGGGACTAGCGGGAGATATGAGCAGTTCTTC.

V gene TRBV27 combines with J gene TRBJ2-5; TRBD2 might be the D (6 bases). The V gene's germline CDR1 is MNHEY and CDR2 SMNVEV (reference sequence). Trimming cost V 5 bases and J 2 bases, with 9 bases left between them. The CDR3 loop spans 13 amino acids. This chain's CDR3 is CASSTRGQETQYF. CDR3 DNA sequence: TGTGCCAGCAGTACCCGGGGGCAAGAGACCCAGTACTTC.